The rows below give T cell receptor beta chains drawn from one sample of a study of T cell clones after liver transplantation. Antigens of these TCRs are unknown. This table comes from immunoSEQ multiplex PCR, and its TCRdb copy is limited to in-frame clones, with some not included. The table has about 5,800 clones, 30% to 35% seen once. Sequencing input: CD4+ T cells from cultured PBMCs. All receptors come from a human patient who received a liver transplant. Some T cells may be provided by the graft donor. Each CDR3 is given with its conserved first and last residue. Each record gives: clone size, J gene, D gene, V gene, CDR3 protein, CDR3 DNA. A D gene is named only where the DNA matches it firmly. The size entry is marked missing in some rows and otherwise reads once, few, many or a size class.

>few|TRBJ2-4|-|TRBV5-5
CASSLDRGASNIQYF
TGTGCCAGCAGCTTGGATCGGGGGGCATCGAACATTCAGTACTTC
>few|TRBJ2-6|-|TRBV4-3
CASSQAGAGANVLTF
TGCGCCAGCAGCCAAGCAGGGGCTGGGGCCAACGTCCTGACTTTC
>-|TRBJ2-1|TRBD2|TRBV27
CASSPLGTSGKNEQFF
TGTGCCAGCAGTCCTCTGGGGACTAGCGGGAAGAATGAGCAGTTCTTC
>-|TRBJ2-5|-|TRBV5-8
CASSPRAGGKTQYF
TGTGCCAGCAGCCCAAGGGCGGGCGGAAAGACCCAGTACTTC
>-|TRBJ1-3|-|TRBV29-1
CSGTVEGGNTIYF
TGCAGCGGGACAGTCGAAGGTGGAAACACCATATATTTT
>few|TRBJ2-5|-|TRBV19
CASSISGETQYF
TGTGCCAGTAGTATATCGGGGGAGACCCAGTACTTC
>medium-sized|TRBJ1-4|-|TRBV21-1
CASSEMGGQNNEKLFF
TGTGCCAGCAGCGAAATGGGGGGACAGAATAATGAAAAACTGTTTTTT
>-|TRBJ2-3|TRBD1|TRBV5-6
CASSFFKGAGTDTQYF
TGTGCCAGCAGCTTCTTCAAGGGGGCTGGCACAGATACGCAGTATTTT
>medium-sized|TRBJ1-4|-|TRBV2
CASSRTVQLEKLFF
TGTGCCAGCAGCCGGACAGTACAACTTGAAAAACTGTTTTTT
>-|TRBJ2-7|TRBD2|TRBV6-1
CASSERGGGYEQYF
TGTGCCAGCAGTGAACGCGGGGGTGGGTACGAGCAGTACTTC
>-|TRBJ2-5|TRBD1|TRBV19
CASSIFDREETQYF
TGTGCCAGTAGTATTTTCGACAGGGAAGAGACCCAGTACTTC
>-|TRBJ2-3|TRBD2|TRBV4-2
CASSQGEGGTDTQYF
TGTGCCAGCAGCCAAGGGGAGGGCGGCACAGATACGCAGTATTTT
>-|TRBJ1-3|-|TRBV5-6
CASSRQGTGNTIYF
TGTGCCAGCAGCCGCCAGGGGACTGGAAACACCATATATTTT
>-|TRBJ1-2|TRBD1|TRBV19
CASSTGQVINYGYTF
TGTGCCAGTAGTACGGGACAGGTCATTAACTATGGCTACACCTTC
>few|TRBJ2-2|-|TRBV5-1
CASSLGATGTGELFF
TGCGCCAGCAGCTTGGGGGCGACAGGTACCGGGGAGCTGTTTTTT
>-|TRBJ2-2|TRBD2|TRBV18
CASSPPTGGNTGELFF
TGTGCCAGCTCACCACCGACGGGGGGGAACACCGGGGAGCTGTTTTTT
>-|TRBJ1-1|TRBD1|TRBV29-1
CSVRTGVTEAFF
TGCAGCGTCCGGACAGGGGTCACTGAAGCTTTCTTT
>-|TRBJ2-3|-|TRBV7-9
CASPPPASRDTDTQYF
TGTGCCAGCCCTCCGCCCGCTAGCCGGGACACAGATACGCAGTATTTT
>-|TRBJ2-2|-|TRBV5-1
CASSLLGSTNTGELFF
TGCGCCAGCAGCTTGCTGGGGTCCACGAACACCGGGGAGCTGTTTTTT
>few|TRBJ1-1|-|TRBV7-2
CASSLVSGRSEAFF
TGTGCCAGCAGCTTAGTCTCAGGGCGCTCTGAAGCTTTCTTT
>few|TRBJ2-1|TRBD2|TRBV13
CASSTGLAGGGYNEQFF
TGTGCCAGCAGCACAGGACTAGCGGGAGGGGGGTACAATGAGCAGTTCTTC
>-|TRBJ2-5|-|TRBV7-6
CASSFYTGSQETQYF
TGTGCCAGCAGCTTTTACACGGGTTCGCAAGAGACCCAGTACTTC
>medium-sized|TRBJ2-6|-|TRBV5-1
CASSSEGPRRGANVLTF
TGCGCCAGCAGCTCGGAGGGGCCACGTCGTGGGGCCAACGTCCTGACTTTC
>few|TRBJ2-7|-|TRBV7-6
CASSPGTAQYF
TGTGCCAGCAGCCCCGGGACTGCGCAGTACTTC
>-|TRBJ1-5|-|TRBV6-5
CASTKVLHSNQPQHF
TGTGCCAGCACCAAAGTTTTGCATAGCAATCAGCCCCAGCATTTT